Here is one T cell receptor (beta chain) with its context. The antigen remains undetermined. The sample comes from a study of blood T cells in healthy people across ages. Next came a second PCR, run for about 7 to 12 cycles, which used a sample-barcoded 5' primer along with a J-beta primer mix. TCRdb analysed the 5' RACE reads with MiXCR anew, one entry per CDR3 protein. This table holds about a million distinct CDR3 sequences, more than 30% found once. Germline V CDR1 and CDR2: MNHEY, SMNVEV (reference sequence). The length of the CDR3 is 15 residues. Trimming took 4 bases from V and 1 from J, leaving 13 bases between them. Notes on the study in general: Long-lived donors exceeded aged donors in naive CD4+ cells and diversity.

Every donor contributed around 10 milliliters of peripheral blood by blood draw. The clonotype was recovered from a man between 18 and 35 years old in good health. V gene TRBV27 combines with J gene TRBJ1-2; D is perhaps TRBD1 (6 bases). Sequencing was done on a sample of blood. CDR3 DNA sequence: TGTGCCAGCAGTTGGTCGGGGGGCTTTAACTATGGCTACACCTTC. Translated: CASSWSGGFNYGYTF.